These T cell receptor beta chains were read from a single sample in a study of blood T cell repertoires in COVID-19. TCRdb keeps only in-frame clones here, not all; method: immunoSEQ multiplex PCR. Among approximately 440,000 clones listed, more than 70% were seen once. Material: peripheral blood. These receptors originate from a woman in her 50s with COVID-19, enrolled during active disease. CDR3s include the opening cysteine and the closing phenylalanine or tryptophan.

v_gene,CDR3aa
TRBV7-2,CASSPQGAGTYEQYF
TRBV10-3,CAIKGTGNTIYF
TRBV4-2,CASSQEGTRGGGYTDTQYF
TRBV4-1,CASSQERGEKLFF
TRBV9,CASSVDPGVRANYGYTF
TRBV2,CASSDNVAEAEAFF
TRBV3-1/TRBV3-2,CASRGGPERSTNEKLFF
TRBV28,CASSLGGGEQYF
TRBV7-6,CASSRPSGVGSKEQYF
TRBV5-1,CASSFTRNTGELFF
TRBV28,CASNSRWGEDSNQPQHF
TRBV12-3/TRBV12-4,CASSVELTYGYTF
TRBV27,CASTQEGIYSNQPQHF
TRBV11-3,CASSLRGVRSYNEQFF
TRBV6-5,CASSLRLNTGELFF
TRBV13,CASSPYSTEAFF
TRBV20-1,CSASDRRGGNTIYF
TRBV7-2,CASSLAGGAEEQFF
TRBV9,CASSVDGTSDYEQYF
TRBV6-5,CASRGGYSGNQPQHF
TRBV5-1,CASSFMAGTVNTEAFF
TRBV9,CASSVASEHYEQYF
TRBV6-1,CASSEGLNDGYTF
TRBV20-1,CSARGLGFMNTEAFF
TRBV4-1,CASSQDEAGYTF
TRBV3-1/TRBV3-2,CASGGAESYNEQFF